The present entry profiles one T cell receptor (beta chain) with its context. Its antigen remains unknown. The data derive from a study of cytomegalovirus exposure and HLA in healthy donors. Healthy bone marrow donors formed the donor group. Whole-study findings and limits: With further analysis later on, most CMV-associated TCR beta chains appeared HLA-restricted.

The PCR employed 60 Vbeta primers together with 13 Jbeta primers. The assay was immunoSEQ multiplex PCR, and TCRdb's table has in-frame clones only and misses some. The repertoire holds over 150,000 clones, with around three quarters as singletons. CDR3 length: 14 residues. The germline CDR1 and CDR2 sequences are LNHDA and SQIVND (reference sequence). V lost 3 bases and J 1 base, leaving 7 bases between the germline ends. The sample comprised PBMCs. J is TRBJ2-1 and V is TRBV19, with TRBD2 as a possible D gene (6 bases). The origin of this receptor is a young man in good health and CMV-seropositive. CDR3 residues: CASSIGTSYNEQFF. CDR3 coding DNA: TGTGCCAGTAGTATTGGGACTTCCTACAATGAGCAGTTCTTC.